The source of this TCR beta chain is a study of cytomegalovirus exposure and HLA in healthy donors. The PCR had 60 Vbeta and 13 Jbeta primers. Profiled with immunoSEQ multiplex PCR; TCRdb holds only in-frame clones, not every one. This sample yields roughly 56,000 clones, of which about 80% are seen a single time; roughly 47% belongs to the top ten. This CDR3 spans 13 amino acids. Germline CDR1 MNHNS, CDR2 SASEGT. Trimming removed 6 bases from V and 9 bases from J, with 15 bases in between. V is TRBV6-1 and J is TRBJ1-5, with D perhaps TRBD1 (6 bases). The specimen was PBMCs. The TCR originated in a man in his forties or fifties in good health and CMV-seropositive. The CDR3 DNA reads TGTGCCAGCAGCGACAGGACCATCTCGCCCCAGCATTTT. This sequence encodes CASSDRTISPQHF.